The rows below give T cell receptor beta chains drawn from one sample of a study of response to subunit inactivated influenza vaccine. TCRdb passed the RT-PCR reads through MiXCR, listing each CDR3 protein once. The sample lists approximately 570,000 distinct CDR3 sequences; about 8% were seen once. This specimen was PBMCs from blood, taken less than 30 months after vaccination. Receptors originate from a man between 50 and 75 years old who received an inactivated influenza vaccine. The CDR3 runs from the conserved cysteine through the conserved F or W. Each record gives: clone size, D gene, V gene, J gene, CDR3 protein, CDR3 DNA. The D gene is left open where the match is weak. Clone sizes are given selectively: once, few, many, or a class where the clone is expanded.

abundance: few; d_gene: TRBD2; v_gene: TRBV24-1; j_gene: TRBJ2-5; CDR3aa: CATSDVSGRAYETQYF; CDR3nt: TGTGCCACCAGTGATGTTAGCGGGAGGGCCTACGAGACCCAGTACTTC
abundance: few; d_gene: -; v_gene: TRBV30; j_gene: TRBJ2-1; CDR3aa: CAWMKRINEQFF; CDR3nt: TGTGCCTGGATGAAGCGGATCAATGAGCAGTTCTTC
abundance: few; d_gene: -; v_gene: TRBV28; j_gene: TRBJ1-5; CDR3aa: CASRPTRGVNQPQHF; CDR3nt: TGTGCCAGTAGACCGACGAGGGGCGTCAATCAGCCCCAGCATTTT
abundance: -; d_gene: TRBD2; v_gene: TRBV11-1; j_gene: TRBJ2-3; CDR3aa: CASSSTRTSGATIADTQYF; CDR3nt: TGTGCCAGCAGCTCGACTAGGACTAGCGGGGCCACCATTGCAGATACGCAGTATTTT
abundance: few; d_gene: -; v_gene: TRBV4-2; j_gene: TRBJ2-2; CDR3aa: CASSLATPPTGELFF; CDR3nt: TGTGCCAGCAGCCTGGCGACCCCCCCCACCGGGGAGCTGTTTTTT
abundance: many; d_gene: -; v_gene: TRBV25-1; j_gene: TRBJ2-7; CDR3aa: CASVDSRGLYEQYF; CDR3nt: TGTGCCAGCGTAGACAGCCGAGGCCTCTACGAGCAGTACTTC
abundance: many; d_gene: TRBD1; v_gene: TRBV20-1; j_gene: TRBJ2-3; CDR3aa: CSARGTGGADTQYF; CDR3nt: TGCAGTGCTAGGGGGACAGGGGGCGCAGATACGCAGTATTTT
abundance: -; d_gene: TRBD2; v_gene: TRBV2; j_gene: TRBJ2-1; CDR3aa: CASSGPGLASAEQFF; CDR3nt: TGTGCCAGCAGTGGTCCGGGACTAGCGTCGGCTGAGCAGTTCTTC
abundance: -; d_gene: TRBD2; v_gene: TRBV20-1; j_gene: TRBJ2-1; CDR3aa: CSARDGRGGSGARNEQFF; CDR3nt: TGCAGTGCTAGAGATGGGCGGGGGGGTTCTGGAGCGAGGAATGAGCAGTTCTTC
abundance: few; d_gene: -; v_gene: TRBV3-1; j_gene: TRBJ2-2; CDR3aa: CASSQDSDGGELFF; CDR3nt: TGTGCCAGCAGCCAAGATAGCGATGGCGGGGAGCTGTTTTTT
abundance: many; d_gene: -; v_gene: TRBV20-1; j_gene: TRBJ1-5; CDR3aa: CSAREGGGQPQHF; CDR3nt: TGCAGTGCTAGAGAGGGGGGGGGTCAGCCCCAGCATTTT
abundance: many; d_gene: -; v_gene: TRBV29-1; j_gene: TRBJ2-3; CDR3aa: CSVEGLTVTDTQYF; CDR3nt: TGCAGCGTTGAGGGACTGACCGTAACAGATACGCAGTATTTT
abundance: many; d_gene: -; v_gene: TRBV7-9; j_gene: TRBJ2-1; CDR3aa: CASSPTWNEQFF; CDR3nt: TGTGCCAGCAGCCCAACGTGGAATGAGCAGTTCTTC
abundance: few; d_gene: TRBD2; v_gene: TRBV6-5; j_gene: TRBJ2-5; CDR3aa: CASSSPFKRDQETQYF; CDR3nt: TGTGCCAGCAGTTCCCCCTTCAAGCGGGATCAGGAGACCCAGTACTTC
abundance: few; d_gene: TRBD1; v_gene: TRBV20-1; j_gene: TRBJ2-1; CDR3aa: CSARGRDRSYNEQFF; CDR3nt: TGCAGTGCTAGAGGGCGGGACAGGTCATACAATGAGCAGTTCTTC
abundance: many; d_gene: -; v_gene: TRBV6-5; j_gene: TRBJ1-5; CDR3aa: CASSYSLGAGQPQHF; CDR3nt: TGTGCCAGCAGTTACTCGCTAGGGGCCGGTCAGCCCCAGCATTTT
abundance: many; d_gene: -; v_gene: TRBV18; j_gene: TRBJ1-1; CDR3aa: CASSPRQEVGTEAFF; CDR3nt: TGTGCCAGCTCACCACGTCAGGAGGTGGGCACTGAAGCTTTCTTT
abundance: -; d_gene: -; v_gene: TRBV12-3/TRBV12-4; j_gene: TRBJ2-1; CDR3aa: CASSLGHYNEQFF; CDR3nt: TGTGCCAGCAGTTTGGGCCACTACAATGAGCAGTTCTTC
abundance: -; d_gene: TRBD1; v_gene: TRBV12-5; j_gene: TRBJ2-2; CDR3aa: CASGSGQGPIGELFF; CDR3nt: TGTGCTAGTGGTTCTGGACAGGGGCCCATCGGGGAGCTGTTTTTT
abundance: -; d_gene: -; v_gene: TRBV6-2/TRBV6-3; j_gene: TRBJ1-1; CDR3aa: CASSPIFTEAFF; CDR3nt: TGTGCCAGCAGTCCTATTTTCACTGAAGCTTTCTTT
abundance: -; d_gene: TRBD2; v_gene: TRBV7-2; j_gene: TRBJ2-5; CDR3aa: CASSFQRGGQETQYF; CDR3nt: TGTGCCAGCAGCTTCCAGCGGGGAGGCCAAGAGACCCAGTACTTC
abundance: -; d_gene: -; v_gene: TRBV30; j_gene: TRBJ2-6; CDR3aa: CAWSHSGANVLTF; CDR3nt: TGTGCCTGGAGCCACTCTGGGGCCAACGTCCTGACTTTC
abundance: many; d_gene: -; v_gene: TRBV5-1; j_gene: TRBJ1-4; CDR3aa: CASSLERLEKLFF; CDR3nt: TGCGCCAGCAGCTTGGAAAGGCTTGAAAAACTGTTTTTT
abundance: few; d_gene: TRBD1; v_gene: TRBV18; j_gene: TRBJ1-6; CDR3aa: CASVRDRQSPLHF; CDR3nt: TGTGCCAGCGTCCGGGACAGACAATCACCCCTCCACTTT
abundance: -; d_gene: -; v_gene: TRBV20-1; j_gene: TRBJ2-7; CDR3aa: CSARDDRGSGNYEQYF; CDR3nt: TGCAGTGCTAGAGATGATCGGGGCAGTGGTAACTACGAGCAGTACTTC
abundance: -; d_gene: -; v_gene: TRBV20-1; j_gene: TRBJ2-1; CDR3aa: CSAQGTPPNYNEQFF; CDR3nt: TGCAGTGCCCAAGGGACTCCACCTAACTACAATGAGCAGTTCTTC
abundance: -; d_gene: TRBD1; v_gene: TRBV5-1; j_gene: TRBJ2-2; CDR3aa: CASSWGQGKTGELFF; CDR3nt: TGCGCCAGCAGCTGGGGACAGGGGAAGACCGGGGAGCTGTTTTTT
abundance: -; d_gene: -; v_gene: TRBV20-1; j_gene: TRBJ2-2; CDR3aa: CSARDGTLNTGELFF; CDR3nt: TGCAGTGCTAGAGACGGGACACTAAACACCGGGGAGCTGTTTTTT
abundance: many; d_gene: -; v_gene: TRBV12-3/TRBV12-4; j_gene: TRBJ2-3; CDR3aa: CASDLGGRLTDTQYF; CDR3nt: TGTGCCAGCGACCTGGGCGGCAGATTGACAGATACGCAGTATTTT
abundance: few; d_gene: TRBD1; v_gene: TRBV5-1; j_gene: TRBJ2-2; CDR3aa: CASSLALQGAGGELFF; CDR3nt: TGCGCCAGCAGCTTGGCCCTACAGGGGGCAGGCGGGGAGCTGTTTTTT
abundance: few; d_gene: -; v_gene: TRBV20-1; j_gene: TRBJ2-7; CDR3aa: CSAPSGYEQYF; CDR3nt: TGCAGTGCCCCCTCGGGGTACGAGCAGTACTTC
abundance: many; d_gene: -; v_gene: TRBV9; j_gene: TRBJ1-2; CDR3aa: CASSPHRDVANYGYTF; CDR3nt: TGTGCCAGCAGCCCTCATAGGGACGTCGCTAACTATGGCTACACCTTC
abundance: many; d_gene: -; v_gene: TRBV7-2; j_gene: TRBJ2-3; CDR3aa: CASSLHVTDTQYF; CDR3nt: TGTGCCAGCAGCCTCCATGTAACAGATACGCAGTATTTT
abundance: few; d_gene: TRBD1; v_gene: TRBV12-3/TRBV12-4; j_gene: TRBJ2-7; CDR3aa: CASSLGQGAEQYF; CDR3nt: TGTGCCAGCAGTTTGGGACAGGGAGCTGAGCAGTACTTC
abundance: many; d_gene: -; v_gene: TRBV7-9; j_gene: TRBJ2-5; CDR3aa: CASSLPGAPGTQYF; CDR3nt: TGTGCCAGCAGCTTACCTGGGGCGCCCGGGACCCAGTACTTC
abundance: few; d_gene: -; v_gene: TRBV7-9; j_gene: TRBJ1-6; CDR3aa: CASSLRQDWSPLHF; CDR3nt: TGTGCCAGCAGCTTACGACAGGATTGGTCACCCCTCCACTTT
abundance: few; d_gene: TRBD1; v_gene: TRBV5-1; j_gene: TRBJ2-7; CDR3aa: CASSIGTGGGYEQYF; CDR3nt: TGCGCCAGCAGCATCGGGACAGGGGGCGGCTACGAGCAGTACTTC
abundance: -; d_gene: TRBD2; v_gene: TRBV27; j_gene: TRBJ2-1; CDR3aa: CASSPRGVAGAGNEQFF; CDR3nt: TGTGCCAGCAGTCCAAGGGGGGTAGCGGGAGCTGGAAATGAGCAGTTCTTC
abundance: many; d_gene: TRBD2; v_gene: TRBV3-1; j_gene: TRBJ2-1; CDR3aa: CASSHREGGNEQFF; CDR3nt: TGTGCCAGCAGCCATCGGGAGGGGGGTAATGAGCAGTTCTTC
abundance: -; d_gene: -; v_gene: TRBV20-1; j_gene: TRBJ1-1; CDR3aa: CSASPGLAFF; CDR3nt: TGCAGTGCTAGTCCGGGGCTGGCTTTCTTT
abundance: few; d_gene: -; v_gene: TRBV29-1; j_gene: TRBJ2-7; CDR3aa: CSVVGIGGLYEQYF; CDR3nt: TGCAGCGTTGTTGGCATCGGGGGACTCTACGAGCAGTACTTC
abundance: many; d_gene: -; v_gene: TRBV5-1; j_gene: TRBJ2-1; CDR3aa: CASSLTGSLSYNEQFF; CDR3nt: TGCGCCAGCAGCTTGACCGGGAGTCTCTCCTACAATGAGCAGTTCTTC
abundance: -; d_gene: -; v_gene: TRBV6-1; j_gene: TRBJ2-2; CDR3aa: CASSVLRQNTGELFF; CDR3nt: TGTGCCAGCAGTGTTTTAAGGCAGAACACCGGGGAGCTGTTTTTT
abundance: -; d_gene: TRBD2; v_gene: TRBV20-1; j_gene: TRBJ2-5; CDR3aa: CSARDQAPSGLRTETQYF; CDR3nt: TGCAGTGCTAGAGATCAAGCCCCTAGCGGTCTAAGAACAGAGACCCAGTACTTC
abundance: -; d_gene: -; v_gene: TRBV12-3/TRBV12-4; j_gene: TRBJ1-2; CDR3aa: CASSFPKSGYTF; CDR3nt: TGTGCCAGCAGTTTCCCTAAGTCAGGCTACACCTTC
abundance: many; d_gene: -; v_gene: TRBV7-9; j_gene: TRBJ2-2; CDR3aa: CASSLFSGANTGELFF; CDR3nt: TGTGCCAGCAGCTTATTCTCTGGGGCGAACACCGGGGAGCTGTTTTTT
abundance: many; d_gene: -; v_gene: TRBV6-5; j_gene: TRBJ2-2; CDR3aa: CASSYPRGKNTGELFF; CDR3nt: TGTGCCAGCAGTTACCCACGGGGCAAGAACACCGGGGAGCTGTTTTTT
abundance: many; d_gene: TRBD1; v_gene: TRBV5-1; j_gene: TRBJ2-1; CDR3aa: CASSSRLTGGSYNEQFF; CDR3nt: TGCGCCAGCAGCTCCCGCCTGACAGGGGGCTCCTACAATGAGCAGTTCTTC
abundance: -; d_gene: -; v_gene: TRBV29-1; j_gene: TRBJ2-2; CDR3aa: CSAKGGANTGELFF; CDR3nt: TGCAGCGCTAAGGGCGGCGCGAACACCGGGGAGCTGTTTTTT
abundance: few; d_gene: -; v_gene: TRBV7-2; j_gene: TRBJ1-6; CDR3aa: CASSPNQGSNSPLHF; CDR3nt: TGTGCCAGCAGCCCTAATCAGGGGTCTAATTCACCCCTCCACTTT
abundance: many; d_gene: -; v_gene: TRBV20-1; j_gene: TRBJ2-7; CDR3aa: CSARPLRGVSLGGPNEQYF; CDR3nt: TGCAGTGCTAGACCCCTCAGGGGGGTGTCTTTGGGGGGACCAAACGAGCAGTACTTC
abundance: many; d_gene: -; v_gene: TRBV29-1; j_gene: TRBJ2-2; CDR3aa: CSVDAGLNTGELFF; CDR3nt: TGCAGCGTTGACGCAGGTTTGAACACCGGGGAGCTGTTTTTT
abundance: few; d_gene: TRBD1; v_gene: TRBV28; j_gene: TRBJ2-7; CDR3aa: CASSPRDRGYYEQYF; CDR3nt: TGTGCCAGCAGTCCCCGGGACAGGGGTTACTACGAGCAGTACTTC
abundance: few; d_gene: TRBD2; v_gene: TRBV7-2; j_gene: TRBJ2-7; CDR3aa: CASSPLAGAVHEQYF; CDR3nt: TGTGCCAGCAGCCCCCTAGCGGGAGCGGTTCACGAGCAGTACTTC
abundance: many; d_gene: TRBD1; v_gene: TRBV20-1; j_gene: TRBJ1-5; CDR3aa: CSATTGGGGSNQPQHF; CDR3nt: TGCAGTGCTACTACAGGGGGCGGAGGGAGCAATCAGCCCCAGCATTTT